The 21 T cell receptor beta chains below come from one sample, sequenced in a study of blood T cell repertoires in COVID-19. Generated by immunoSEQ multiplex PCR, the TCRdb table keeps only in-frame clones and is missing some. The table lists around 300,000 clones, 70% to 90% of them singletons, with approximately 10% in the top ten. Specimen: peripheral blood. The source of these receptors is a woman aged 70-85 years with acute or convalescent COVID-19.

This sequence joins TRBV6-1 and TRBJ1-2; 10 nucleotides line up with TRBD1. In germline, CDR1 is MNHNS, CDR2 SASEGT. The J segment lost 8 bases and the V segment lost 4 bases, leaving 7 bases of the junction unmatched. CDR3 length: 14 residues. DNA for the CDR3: TGTGCCAGCAGTGTCGGGACAGGGGTGTGGGGCTACACCTTC. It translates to CASSVGTGVWGYTF.

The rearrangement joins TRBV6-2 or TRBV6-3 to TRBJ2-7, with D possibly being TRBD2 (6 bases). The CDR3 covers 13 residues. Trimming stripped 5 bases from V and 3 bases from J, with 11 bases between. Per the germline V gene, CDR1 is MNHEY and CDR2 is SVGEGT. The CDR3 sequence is CASSQNGGYEQYF. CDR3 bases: TGTGCCAGCAGTCAAAACGGGGGCTACGAGCAGTACTTC.

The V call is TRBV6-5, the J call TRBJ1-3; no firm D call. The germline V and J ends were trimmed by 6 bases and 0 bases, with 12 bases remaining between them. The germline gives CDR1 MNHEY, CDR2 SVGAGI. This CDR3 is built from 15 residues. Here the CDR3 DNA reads TGTGCCAGCAGCCAGACTCGGAGCTCTGGAAACACCATATATTTT. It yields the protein CASSQTRSSGNTIYF.

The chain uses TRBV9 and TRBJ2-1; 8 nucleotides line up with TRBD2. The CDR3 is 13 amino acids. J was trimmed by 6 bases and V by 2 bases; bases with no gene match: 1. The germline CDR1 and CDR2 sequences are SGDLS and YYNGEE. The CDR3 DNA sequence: TGTGCCAGCAGCGTGGGACTAGTCAATGAGCAGTTCTTC. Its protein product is CASSVGLVNEQFF.

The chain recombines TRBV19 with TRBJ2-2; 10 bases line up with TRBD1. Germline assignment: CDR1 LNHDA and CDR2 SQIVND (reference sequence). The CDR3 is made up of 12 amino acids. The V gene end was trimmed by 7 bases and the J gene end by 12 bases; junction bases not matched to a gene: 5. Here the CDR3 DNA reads TGTGCCAGTACGGCGACAGGGGGCAAGCTGTTTTTT. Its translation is CASTATGGKLFF.

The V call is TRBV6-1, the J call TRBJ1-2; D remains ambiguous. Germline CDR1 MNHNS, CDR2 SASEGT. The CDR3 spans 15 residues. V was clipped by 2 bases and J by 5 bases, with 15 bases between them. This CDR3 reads CASSETEAARYGYTF. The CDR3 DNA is TGTGCCAGCAGTGAAACGGAGGCGGCACGGTATGGCTACACCTTC.

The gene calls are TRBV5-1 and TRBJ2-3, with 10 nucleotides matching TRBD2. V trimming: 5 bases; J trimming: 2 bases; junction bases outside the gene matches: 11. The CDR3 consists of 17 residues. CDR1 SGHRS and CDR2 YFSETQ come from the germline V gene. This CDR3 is CASSPPTSGVNTDTQYF. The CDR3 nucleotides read TGCGCCAGCAGTCCTCCCACTAGCGGGGTTAACACAGATACGCAGTATTTT. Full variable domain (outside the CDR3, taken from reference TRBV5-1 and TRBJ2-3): KAGVTQTPRYLIKTRGQQVTLSCSPISGHRSVSWYQQTPGQGLQFLFEYFSETQRNKGNFPGRFSGRQFSNSRSEMNVSTLELGDSALYLCASSPPTSGVNTDTQYFGPGTRLTVL.

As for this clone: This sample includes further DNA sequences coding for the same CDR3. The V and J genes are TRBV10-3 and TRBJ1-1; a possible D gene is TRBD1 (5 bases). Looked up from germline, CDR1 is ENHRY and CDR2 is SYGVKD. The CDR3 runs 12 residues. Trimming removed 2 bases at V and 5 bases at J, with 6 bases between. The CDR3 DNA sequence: TGTGCCATCAGTGAGGGGGGGACTGAAGCTTTCTTT. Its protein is CAISEGGTEAFF.

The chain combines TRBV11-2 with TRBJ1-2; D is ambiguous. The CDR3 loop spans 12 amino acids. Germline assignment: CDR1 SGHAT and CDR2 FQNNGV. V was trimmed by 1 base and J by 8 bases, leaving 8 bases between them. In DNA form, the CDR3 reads TGTGCCAGCAGCTTAGGGGGAGGCGGCTACACCTTC. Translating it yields CASSLGGGGYTF.

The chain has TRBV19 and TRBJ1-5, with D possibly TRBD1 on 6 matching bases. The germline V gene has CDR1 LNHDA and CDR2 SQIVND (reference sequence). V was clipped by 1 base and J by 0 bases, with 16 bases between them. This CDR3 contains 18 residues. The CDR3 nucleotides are TGTGCCAGTAGTATAGCCGTGACAGGTCTCTATAGCAATCAGCCCCAGCATTTT. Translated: CASSIAVTGLYSNQPQHF.

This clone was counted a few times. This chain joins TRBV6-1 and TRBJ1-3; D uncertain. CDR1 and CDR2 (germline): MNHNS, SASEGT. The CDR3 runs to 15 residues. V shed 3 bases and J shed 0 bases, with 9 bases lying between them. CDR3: CASSDRAGSGNTIYF. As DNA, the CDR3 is TGTGCCAGCAGTGACCGGGCGGGCTCTGGAAACACCATATATTTT.

The CDR3 DNA sequence: TGTGCCAGCAGTTTGAAGGACAGGCAGTTCTTC. Translation gives CASSLKDRQFF. The chain joins TRBV12-3 or TRBV12-4 to TRBJ2-1; perhaps TRBD1 as D (6 bases). The ends were cut back, 3 bases at V and 12 bases at J, with 9 bases in the middle. This CDR3 is 11 amino acids long.

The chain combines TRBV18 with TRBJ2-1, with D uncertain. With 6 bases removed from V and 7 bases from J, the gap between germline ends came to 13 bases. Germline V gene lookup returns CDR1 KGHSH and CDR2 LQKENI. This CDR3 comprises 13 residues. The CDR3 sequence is CASSYPDSNEQFF. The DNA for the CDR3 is TGTGCCAGCTCTTACCCCGACTCGAATGAGCAGTTCTTC.

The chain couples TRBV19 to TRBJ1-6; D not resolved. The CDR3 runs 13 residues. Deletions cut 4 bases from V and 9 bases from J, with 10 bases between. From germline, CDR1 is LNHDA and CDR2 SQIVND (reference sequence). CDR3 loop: CASSKEPGSPLHF. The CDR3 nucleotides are TGTGCCAGTAGTAAAGAACCGGGTTCACCCCTCCACTTT.

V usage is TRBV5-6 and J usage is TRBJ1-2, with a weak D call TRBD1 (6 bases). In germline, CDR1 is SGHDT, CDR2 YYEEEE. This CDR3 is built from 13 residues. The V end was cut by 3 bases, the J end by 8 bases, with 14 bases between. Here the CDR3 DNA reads TGTGCCAGCAGCTCTTTGACAGGCGGGGGCTACACCTTC. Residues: CASSSLTGGGYTF.

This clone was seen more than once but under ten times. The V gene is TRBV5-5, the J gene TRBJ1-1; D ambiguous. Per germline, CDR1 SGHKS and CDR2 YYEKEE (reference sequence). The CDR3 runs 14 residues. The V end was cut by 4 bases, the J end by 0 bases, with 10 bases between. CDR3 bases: TGTGCCAGCAGCCAATGGACTGTGAACACTGAAGCTTTCTTT. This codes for CASSQWTVNTEAFF.

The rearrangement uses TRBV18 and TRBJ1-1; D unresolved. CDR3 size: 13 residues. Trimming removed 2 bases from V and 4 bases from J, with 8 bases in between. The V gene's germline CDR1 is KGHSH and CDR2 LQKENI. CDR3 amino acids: CASSPSHGTEAFF. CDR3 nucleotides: TGTGCCAGCTCACCATCCCACGGCACTGAAGCTTTCTTT.

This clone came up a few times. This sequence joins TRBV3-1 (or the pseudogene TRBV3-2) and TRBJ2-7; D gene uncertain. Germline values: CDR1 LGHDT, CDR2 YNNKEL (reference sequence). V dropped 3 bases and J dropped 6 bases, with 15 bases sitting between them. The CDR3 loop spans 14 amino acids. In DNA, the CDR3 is TGTGCCAGCAGCCATCTGGGTCAGAGGTCCGAGCAGTACTTC. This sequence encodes CASSHLGQRSEQYF.

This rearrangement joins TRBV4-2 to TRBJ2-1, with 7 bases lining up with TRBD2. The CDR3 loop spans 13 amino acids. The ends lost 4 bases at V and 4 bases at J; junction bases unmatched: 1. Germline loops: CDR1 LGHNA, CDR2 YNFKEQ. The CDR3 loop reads CASSPGGYNEQFF. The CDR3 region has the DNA TGTGCCAGCAGCCCCGGGGGGTACAATGAGCAGTTCTTC.

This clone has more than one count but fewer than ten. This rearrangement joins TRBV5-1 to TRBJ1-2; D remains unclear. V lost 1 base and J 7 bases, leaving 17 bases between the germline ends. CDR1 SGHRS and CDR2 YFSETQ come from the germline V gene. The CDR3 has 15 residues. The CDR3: CASSLNSARASGYTF. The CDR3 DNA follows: TGCGCCAGCAGCTTGAATAGTGCGAGGGCATCTGGCTACACCTTC.

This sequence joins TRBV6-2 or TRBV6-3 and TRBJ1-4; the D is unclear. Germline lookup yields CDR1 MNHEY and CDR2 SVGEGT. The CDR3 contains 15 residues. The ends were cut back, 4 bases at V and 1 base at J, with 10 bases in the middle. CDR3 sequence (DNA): TGTGCCAGCAGTTTTGGCGGGAAAACTAATGAAAAACTGTTTTTT. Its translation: CASSFGGKTNEKLFF.